This TCR beta chain was recovered during a study of response to subunit inactivated influenza vaccine. Each CDR3 protein gets one entry after TCRdb re-called the RT-PCR reads with MiXCR. The table records more than 600,000 distinct CDR3 sequences, less than 20% of them present only once. The study, taken as a whole, reports: Authors suggested each seasonal flu vaccination may recruit only limited numbers of new T cells.

To note about this clonotype: The antigen is undetermined.

The CDR3 length is 16 residues. V gave up 1 base and J gave up 1 base, with 12 bases separating them. From germline, CDR1 is LNHNV and CDR2 YYDKDF (reference sequence). This clonotype originated in a man in his fifties or sixties who received an inactivated influenza vaccine. The sequenced sample was PBMCs from blood, obtained around 5 days after vaccination. V gene TRBV15 combines with J gene TRBJ2-3; D unclear. The CDR3 coding sequence is TGTGCCACCAGCAGAGCTCGGCAGTACCGCACAGATACGCAGTATTTT. This translates into CATSRARQYRTDTQYF.